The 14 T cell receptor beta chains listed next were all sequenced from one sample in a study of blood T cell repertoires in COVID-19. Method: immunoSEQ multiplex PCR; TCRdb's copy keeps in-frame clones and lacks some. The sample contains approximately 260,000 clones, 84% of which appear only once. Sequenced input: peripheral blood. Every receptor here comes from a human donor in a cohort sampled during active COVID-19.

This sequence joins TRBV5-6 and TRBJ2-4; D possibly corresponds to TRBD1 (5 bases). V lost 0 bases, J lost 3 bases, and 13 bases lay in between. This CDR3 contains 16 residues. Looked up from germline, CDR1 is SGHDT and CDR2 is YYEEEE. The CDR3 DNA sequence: TGTGCCAGCAGCTTGGCCGGGCAGGGCATCAAAAACATTCAGTACTTC. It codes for CASSLAGQGIKNIQYF.

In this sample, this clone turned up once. In nucleotides, the CDR3 is TGTGCCAGCAGGTTATACATCAATGAGCAGTTCTTC. Translated: CASRLYINEQFF. J is TRBJ2-1 and V is TRBV12-3 or TRBV12-4; no firm D call. The CDR3 spans 12 residues. V was cut by 6 bases and J by 6 bases, with 9 bases left in between.

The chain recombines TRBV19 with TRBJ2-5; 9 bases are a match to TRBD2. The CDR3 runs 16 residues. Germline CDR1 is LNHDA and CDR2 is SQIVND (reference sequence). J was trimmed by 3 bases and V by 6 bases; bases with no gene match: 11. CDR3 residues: CASSPSPGTSKETQYF. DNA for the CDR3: TGTGCCAGTAGCCCCTCACCCGGGACTAGCAAAGAGACCCAGTACTTC.

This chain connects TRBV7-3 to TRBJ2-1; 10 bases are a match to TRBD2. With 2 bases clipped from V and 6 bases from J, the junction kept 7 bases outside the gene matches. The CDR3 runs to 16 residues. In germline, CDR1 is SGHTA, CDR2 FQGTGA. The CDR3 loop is CASSLYPSGRGNEQFF. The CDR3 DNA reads TGTGCCAGCAGCTTATACCCTAGCGGGAGAGGCAATGAGCAGTTCTTC.

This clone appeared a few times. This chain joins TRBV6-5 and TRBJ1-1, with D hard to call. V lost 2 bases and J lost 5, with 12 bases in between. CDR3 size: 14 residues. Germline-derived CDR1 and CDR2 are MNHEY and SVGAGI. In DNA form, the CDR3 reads TGTGCCAGCAGTTACGGTGGCAGCAGGACTGAAGCTTTCTTT. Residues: CASSYGGSRTEAFF.

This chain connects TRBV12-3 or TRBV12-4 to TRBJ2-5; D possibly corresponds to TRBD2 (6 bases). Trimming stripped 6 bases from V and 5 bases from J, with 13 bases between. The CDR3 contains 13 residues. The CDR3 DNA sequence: TGTGCCAGCAGCTACCTGGAGGGGGAGACCCAGTACTTC. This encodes CASSYLEGETQYF.

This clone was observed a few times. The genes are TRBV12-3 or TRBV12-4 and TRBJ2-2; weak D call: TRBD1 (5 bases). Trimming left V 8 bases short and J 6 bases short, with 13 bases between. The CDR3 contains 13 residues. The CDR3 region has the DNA TGTGCCAGCCGGACACCAGGACCCGGGGAGCTGTTTTTT. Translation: CASRTPGPGELFF.

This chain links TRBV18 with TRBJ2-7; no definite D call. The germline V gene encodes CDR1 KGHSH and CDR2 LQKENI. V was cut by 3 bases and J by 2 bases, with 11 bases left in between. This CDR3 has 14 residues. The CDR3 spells CASSPVKRTYEQYF. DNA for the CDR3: TGTGCCAGCTCACCGGTCAAGCGCACCTACGAGCAGTACTTC. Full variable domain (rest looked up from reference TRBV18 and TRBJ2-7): NAGVMQNPRHLVRRRGQEARLRCSPMKGHSHVYWYRQLPEEGLKFMVYLQKENIIDESGMPKERFSAEFPKEGPSILRIQQVVRGDSAAYFCASSPVKRTYEQYFGPGTRLTVT.

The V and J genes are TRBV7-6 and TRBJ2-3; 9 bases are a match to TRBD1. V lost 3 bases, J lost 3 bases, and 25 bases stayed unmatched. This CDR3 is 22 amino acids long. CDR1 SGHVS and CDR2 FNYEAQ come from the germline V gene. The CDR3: CASSFYPGTGRMNRPETDTQYF. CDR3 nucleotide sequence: TGTGCCAGCAGCTTTTACCCCGGGACAGGGAGAATGAATAGGCCGGAGACAGATACGCAGTATTTT. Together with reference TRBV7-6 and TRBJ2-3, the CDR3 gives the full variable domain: GAGVSQSPRYKVTKRGQDVALRCDPISGHVSLYWYRQALGQGPEFLTYFNYEAQQDKSGLPNDRFSAERPEGSISTLTIQRTEQRDSAMYRCASSFYPGTGRMNRPETDTQYFGPGTRLTVL.

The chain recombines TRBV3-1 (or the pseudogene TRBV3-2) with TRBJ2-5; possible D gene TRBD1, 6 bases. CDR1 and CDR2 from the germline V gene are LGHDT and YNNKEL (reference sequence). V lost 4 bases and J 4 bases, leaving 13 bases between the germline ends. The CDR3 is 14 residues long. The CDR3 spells CASSPRQARETQYF. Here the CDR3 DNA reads TGTGCCAGCAGCCCCCGACAGGCTAGAGAGACCCAGTACTTC.

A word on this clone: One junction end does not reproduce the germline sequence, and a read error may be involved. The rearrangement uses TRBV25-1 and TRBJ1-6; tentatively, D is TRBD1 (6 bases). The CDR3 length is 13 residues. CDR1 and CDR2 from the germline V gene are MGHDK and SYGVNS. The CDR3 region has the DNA TGTGCCAGCAATGAACAGGGTAGTTCACCCCTCCACTTT. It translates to CASNEQGSSPLHF. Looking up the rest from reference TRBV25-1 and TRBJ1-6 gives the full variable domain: EADIYQTPRYLVIGTGKKITLECSQTMGHDKMYWYQQDPGMELHLIHYSYGVNSTEKGDLSSESTVSRIRTEHFPLTLESARPSHTSQYLCASNEQGSSPLHFGNGTRLTVT.

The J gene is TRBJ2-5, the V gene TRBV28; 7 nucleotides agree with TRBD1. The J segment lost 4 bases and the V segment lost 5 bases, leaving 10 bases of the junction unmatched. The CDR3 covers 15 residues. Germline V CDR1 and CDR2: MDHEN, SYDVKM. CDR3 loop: CASSTLTGFGETQYF. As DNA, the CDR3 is TGTGCCAGCAGTACCCTGACAGGGTTCGGAGAGACCCAGTACTTC. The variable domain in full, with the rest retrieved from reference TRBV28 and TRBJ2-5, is DVKVTQSSRYLVKRTGEKVFLECVQDMDHENMFWYRQDPGLGLRLIYFSYDVKMKEKGDIPEGYSVSREKKERFSLILESASTNQTSMYLCASSTLTGFGETQYFGPGTRLLVL.

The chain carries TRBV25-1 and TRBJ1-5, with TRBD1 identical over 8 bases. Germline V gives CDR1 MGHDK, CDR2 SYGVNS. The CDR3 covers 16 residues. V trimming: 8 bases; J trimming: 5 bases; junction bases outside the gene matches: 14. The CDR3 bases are TGTGCCAGCCCCATCTTTAAGGGACAGGAACATCAGCCCCAGCATTTT. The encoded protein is CASPIFKGQEHQPQHF.

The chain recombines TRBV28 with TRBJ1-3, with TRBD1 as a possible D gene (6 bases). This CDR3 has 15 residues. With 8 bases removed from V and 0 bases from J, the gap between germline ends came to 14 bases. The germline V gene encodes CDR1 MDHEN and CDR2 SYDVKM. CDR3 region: CASVTGFPSGNTIYF. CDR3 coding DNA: TGTGCCAGCGTTACAGGGTTCCCCTCTGGAAACACCATATATTTT.